Following are 10 T cell receptor beta chains from one sample sequenced in a study of T cell repertoires in cytomegalovirus infection. Their target antigens are unknown. MiXCR, run by TCRdb on the reads, gives a single entry per CDR3 protein. Of roughly 200,000 distinct CDR3 sequences detected, about 40% appear once; the ten largest clones hold 59%. The material sequenced was CD8+ T cells from cultured PBMCs, taken from culture after CMV antigen stimulation. The receptors were sampled from a human donor in good health (CMV status not recorded). Some clones in this sample may be carry-over from other donors' samples.

This chain uses TRBV18 with TRBJ2-4; D is possibly TRBD2 (6 bases). The CDR3 runs to 16 residues. Trimming removed 0 bases at V and 3 bases at J, with 12 bases between. Per the germline V gene, CDR1 is KGHSH and CDR2 is LQKENI. The CDR3 nucleotides are TGTGCCAGCTCACCACCGGGGAGGAGGGACAAAAACATTCAGTACTTC. This gives the protein CASSPPGRRDKNIQYF.

This clonotype was observed many times. The V and J genes are TRBV7-6 and TRBJ2-7; 11 bases agree with TRBD1. The trim removed 1 base at V and 3 bases at J, leaving 2 bases unmatched. Germline V gene data show CDR1 as SGHVS and CDR2 as FNYEAQ. This CDR3 is built from 15 residues. The DNA for the CDR3 is TGTGCCAGCAGCTTAGGGACAGGGGGCAACTACGAGCAGTACTTC. It codes for CASSLGTGGNYEQYF.

The V and J genes are TRBV7-3 and TRBJ1-1; 11 positions match TRBD1. The CDR3 is made up of 13 amino acids. V lost 8 bases and J lost 8; bases outside the gene matches: 7. Germline CDR1 and CDR2: SGHTA and FQGTGA. The CDR3 is CASGRGQGEEAFF. The CDR3 DNA reads TGTGCCAGCGGACGGGGACAGGGGGAAGAAGCTTTCTTT.

This clonotype showed up just a few times. CDR3 nucleotides: TGTGCCAGCAGTCTAGCCTTGGGTGAGCAGTTCTTC. Its translation: CASSLALGEQFF. The genes are TRBV6-6 and TRBJ2-1, with D maybe TRBD2 (5 bases). The CDR3 runs 12 residues. Germline CDR1 reads MNHNY; CDR2 reads SVGAGI (reference sequence). The ends were cut back, 5 bases at V and 9 bases at J, with 11 bases in the middle.

This clonotype was seen more than once but under ten times. The V and J genes are TRBV13 and TRBJ2-5; weak D call: TRBD2 (6 bases). The CDR3 loop spans 13 amino acids. The germline V gene encodes CDR1 PRHDT and CDR2 FYEKMQ (reference sequence). Trimming removed 5 bases from V and 6 bases from J, with 13 bases in between. Here the CDR3 DNA reads TGTGCCAGCAGCGGGGACTTAGAAAAGACCCAGTACTTC. Its protein is CASSGDLEKTQYF.

V gene TRBV15 combines with J gene TRBJ1-5; D is ambiguous. Trimming cost V 5 bases and J 4 bases, with 21 bases left between them. The CDR3 length is 17 residues. Germline CDR1 reads LNHNV; CDR2 reads YYDKDF (reference sequence). The CDR3 spells CATSAGGRILRNQPQHF. The CDR3 DNA sequence: TGTGCCACCAGCGCCGGCGGAAGGATTCTCCGGAATCAGCCCCAGCATTTT.

This rearrangement joins TRBV27 to TRBJ1-1; TRBD1 is a possible D gene (5 bases). The length of the CDR3 is 10 residues. Germline assignment: CDR1 MNHEY and CDR2 SMNVEV (reference sequence). Trimming took off 8 bases at V and 11 bases at J, with 12 bases between the two ends. CDR3 residues: CASGPGGAFF. Written as DNA, the CDR3 is TGTGCCAGCGGCCCGGGGGGTGCTTTCTTT.

The gene calls are TRBV2 and TRBJ2-7; TRBD1 might be the D (5 bases). Trimming stripped 2 bases from V and 3 bases from J, with 11 bases between. There are 14 residues in the CDR3. Germline loops: CDR1 SNHLY, CDR2 FYNNEI. The CDR3 region has the DNA TGTGCCAGCAGTGAAATTAGGACAAACTACGAGCAGTACTTC. It is translated as CASSEIRTNYEQYF.

This CDR3 is CASSLRQGRYEQYF. The CDR3 nucleotides read TGTGCCAGCAGTTTACGACAGGGTCGGTACGAGCAGTACTTC. V and J are TRBV27 and TRBJ2-7; 7 nucleotides align to TRBD1. CDR1 is MNHEY, CDR2 SMNVEV, per germline (reference sequence). The CDR3 is 14 residues long. V trimming: 2 bases; J trimming: 4 bases; junction bases outside the gene matches: 5.

Many counts were recorded for this clonotype. The chain recombines TRBV7-8 with TRBJ2-5; 13 bases align to TRBD2. Losses at the gene ends were 5 bases for V and 5 bases for J; bases not matched to a gene: 8. Germline V gene data show CDR1 as SGHVS and CDR2 as FQNEAQ. CDR3 size: 16 residues. CDR3 in amino acids: CASSIRTSGRGETQYF. The CDR3 region has the DNA TGTGCCAGCAGCATTCGGACTAGCGGGAGAGGGGAGACCCAGTACTTC. Drawing the rest from reference TRBV7-8 and TRBJ2-5, the complete variable domain is GAGVSQSPRYKVAKRGQDVALRCDPISGHVSLFWYQQALGQGPEFLTYFQNEAQLDKSGLPSDRFFAERPEGSVSTLKIQRTQQEDSAVYLCASSIRTSGRGETQYFGPGTRLLVL.